This T cell receptor (beta chain) was identified in a study of radiotherapy plus CTLA-4 blockade in lung cancer. Sequenced by immunoSEQ multiplex PCR; TCRdb stores in-frame clones only, minus some. The data contain about 38,000 clones, about 80% of them singletons. The germline V gene encodes CDR1 SGHRS and CDR2 YFSETQ. The CDR3 loop spans 16 amino acids. J was trimmed by 0 bases and V by 4 bases; bases with no gene match: 8. This sequence joins TRBV5-1 and TRBJ2-7; 9 bases are shared with TRBD1. The starting material was peripheral blood, obtained from a patient treated with radiotherapy plus ipilimumab. The sequence was obtained from a human donor with non-small cell lung cancer who had stable disease on radiotherapy plus ipilimumab. The CDR3 reads CASSPTGQGSSYEQYF. The CDR3 DNA sequence: TGCGCCAGCAGCCCTACCGGACAGGGGAGCTCCTACGAGCAGTACTTC.